This TCR beta chain stems from a study of blood T cell repertoires in COVID-19. Produced via immunoSEQ multiplex PCR; TCRdb's table is partial and in-frame only. The sample carries approximately 190,000 clones, under 90% recorded once. V lost 2 bases and J lost 4; bases outside the gene matches: 11. Germline V gene data show CDR1 as SGHRS and CDR2 as YFSETQ. The CDR3 has 17 residues. This chain uses TRBV5-1 with TRBJ2-5; TRBD1 agrees at 10 bases. Sequencing used peripheral blood. This TCR came from a man in his 60s with acute or convalescent COVID-19. The CDR3 protein is CASSFFFGQGGGETQYF. The CDR3 DNA is TGCGCCAGCAGCTTTTTTTTCGGACAGGGGGGAGGAGAGACCCAGTACTTC.